This is a list of T cell receptor beta chains from one sample in a study of blood T cell repertoires in COVID-19. Sequencing was performed with immunoSEQ multiplex PCR; in TCRdb, only in-frame clones are kept and a portion is missing. The sample yields roughly 380,000 clones, about 90% seen once. What was sequenced was PBMCs or T cells enriched from blood (not recorded which). The receptor source for this set is a man under 40 who had recovered from COVID-19. Both conserved end residues are part of each CDR3. The D gene is left open where the match is weak. Only part of the rows carry a size: once, few, many, or a class if the clone is expanded.

v_gene	abundance	j_gene	d_gene	CDR3aa	CDR3nt
TRBV12-3/TRBV12-4	.	TRBJ2-3	.	CASSLRGQDTQYF	TGTGCCAGCAGTTTGAGAGGGCAAGATACGCAGTATTTT
TRBV11-2	few	TRBJ2-7	TRBD2	CASSWATSGGMYEQYF	TGTGCCAGCAGCTGGGCCACTAGCGGGGGGATGTACGAGCAGTACTTC
TRBV2	.	TRBJ2-7	.	CASSPGNSYEQYF	TGTGCCAGCTCGCCAGGGAACTCCTACGAGCAGTACTTC
TRBV10-3	few	TRBJ1-5	.	CAISEGRSINQPQHF	TGTGCCATCAGTGAGGGAAGGAGCATTAATCAGCCCCAGCATTTT
TRBV28	.	TRBJ1-6	.	CASSLGQSLHF	TGTGCCAGCAGCCTTGGACAGTCCCTCCACTTT
TRBV19	.	TRBJ2-2	.	CASRTDGGRGNGELFF	TGTGCCAGCCGTACCGACGGGGGCAGGGGGAACGGGGAGCTGTTTTTT
TRBV7-2	.	TRBJ1-3	.	CASSERPGNTIYF	TGTGCCAGCAGCGAGAGGCCTGGAAACACCATATATTTT
TRBV5-6	.	TRBJ2-1	TRBD2	CASSLGGGVDNEQFF	TGTGCCAGCAGCTTGGGCGGGGGGGTCGACAATGAGCAGTTCTTC
TRBV5-1	.	TRBJ1-2	TRBD1	CASGPGQGHGYTF	TGCGCCAGCGGTCCGGGACAGGGGCATGGCTACACCTTC
TRBV30	.	TRBJ1-4	TRBD1	CAWRQAGGNEKLFF	TGTGCCTGGAGGCAAGCAGGGGGGAATGAAAAACTGTTTTTT
TRBV6-6	.	TRBJ2-1	TRBD2	CASSAGVSYNEQFF	TGTGCCAGCAGTGCGGGGGTCTCCTACAATGAGCAGTTCTTC
TRBV19	.	TRBJ1-1	.	CASSLGVTEAFF	TGTGCCAGTAGTCTCGGGGTCACTGAAGCTTTCTTT
TRBV19	.	TRBJ1-6	.	CASSNNGQGGSPLHF	TGTGCCAGTAGTAATAATGGGCAGGGAGGATCACCCCTCCACTTT